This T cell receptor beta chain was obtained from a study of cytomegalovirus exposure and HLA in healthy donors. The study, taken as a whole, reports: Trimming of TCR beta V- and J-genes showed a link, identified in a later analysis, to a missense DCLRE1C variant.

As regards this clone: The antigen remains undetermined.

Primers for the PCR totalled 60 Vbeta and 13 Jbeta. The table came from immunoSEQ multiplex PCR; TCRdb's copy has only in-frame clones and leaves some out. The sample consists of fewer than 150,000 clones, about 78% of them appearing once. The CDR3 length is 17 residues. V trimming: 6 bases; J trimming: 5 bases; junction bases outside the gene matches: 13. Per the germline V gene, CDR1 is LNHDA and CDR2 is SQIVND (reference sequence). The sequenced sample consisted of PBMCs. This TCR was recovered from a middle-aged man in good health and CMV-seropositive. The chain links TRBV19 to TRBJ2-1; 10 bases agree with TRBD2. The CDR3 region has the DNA TGTGCCAGTAGCACCCTTGGAGGGACTAGCGCCGACAATGAGCAGTTCTTC. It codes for CASSTLGGTSADNEQFF.